A single sample gave rise to the 23 T cell receptor beta chains below, sequenced in a study of CXCR3-negative and CXCR3-positive naive CD8 T cells. cDNA libraries for TRB were generated by 5' RACE incorporating UMI labels. TCRdb re-called the 5' RACE reads and shows each CDR3 protein once, DNA omitted. The specimen's table records about 130,000 distinct CDR3 sequences. Sample: naive CXCR3- CD8+ T cells from blood. Subset defined: CD45RO-CCR7+CD27+CD95- naive CD8+ T cells lacking CXCR3 (TNR3-). Source of these receptors: a human donor in good health. Some clones in this sample may be carry-over from other donors' samples.

The CDR3 loop reads CATSSKGETLYF. The chain recombines TRBV15 with TRBJ2-5. From germline, CDR1 is LNHNV and CDR2 YYDKDF (reference sequence). The CDR3 contains 12 residues.

The rearrangement joins TRBV2 to TRBJ2-7. Looked up from germline, CDR1 is SNHLY and CDR2 is FYNNEI. The CDR3 is made up of 14 amino acids. The chain's CDR3 is CASSDIGFSYEQYF.

The rearrangement joins TRBV19 to TRBJ2-7; absent DNA, TCRdb's TRBD1 call cannot be checked. CDR3 size: 14 residues. Germline V gene lookup returns CDR1 LNHDA and CDR2 SQIVND (reference sequence). CDR3 sequence reads: CASSIGPDSYEQYF.

This chain connects TRBV2 to TRBJ1-5; TCRdb outputs TRBD1, but without DNA this stays unchecked. The germline CDR1 and CDR2 sequences are SNHLY and FYNNEI. The CDR3 is 15 residues long. The CDR3 here is CASNAGQSSNQPQHF.

The CDR3 is CASSAWGNEQFF. The chain is built from TRBV12-3 or TRBV12-4 and TRBJ2-1; TCRdb selects TRBD1, and the lack of DNA leaves this call unchecked. This CDR3 has 12 amino acids.

The chain is built from TRBV6-6 and TRBJ1-2. Germline CDR1 and CDR2: MNHNY and SVGAGI (reference sequence). CDR3 length: 15 residues. The CDR3 here is CASSYQAGPNYGYTF.

The chain employs TRBV3-1 and TRBJ2-7; TCRdb names TRBD2, which stays unverified in the absence of DNA. Germline lookup yields CDR1 LGHDT and CDR2 YNNKEL (reference sequence). The CDR3 spans 15 residues. CDR3 amino acids: CASSSGLASSYEQYF.

The chain is built from TRBV7-6 and TRBJ2-7; no DNA is available, so the TRBD1 call from TCRdb remains unchecked. This CDR3 region has 18 residues. The V gene's germline CDR1 is SGHVS and CDR2 FNYEAQ. This CDR3 is CASSLEWTAERTERGQYF. Variable domain in full (rest from reference TRBV7-6 and TRBJ2-7): GAGVSQSPRYKVTKRGQDVALRCDPISGHVSLYWYRQALGQGPEFLTYFNYEAQQDKSGLPNDRFSAERPEGSISTLTIQRTEQRDSAMYRCASSLEWTAERTERGQYFGPGTRLTVT.

This sequence joins TRBV23-1 and TRBJ2-1; absent DNA, TCRdb's TRBD1 call cannot be checked. TRBV23-1 is filed as an ORF, its function uncertain. The CDR3 runs 14 residues. The CDR3 loop is CASSQVRQGKEQFF.

The V and J genes are TRBV29-1 and TRBJ2-5; TCRdb's D gene call, TRBD1, goes unchecked for lack of DNA. Germline lookup yields CDR1 SQVTM and CDR2 ANQGSEA. The CDR3 contains 15 residues. CDR3 sequence: CSVELPGDSQGTQYF.

The chain recombines TRBV29-1 with TRBJ2-7; TCRdb's assignment of TRBD1 cannot be checked, as there is no DNA. This CDR3 has 15 residues. CDR1 is SQVTM and CDR2 is ANQGSEA in the germline V gene. The CDR3 loop reads CSVERGTGRAYEQYF.

This rearrangement joins TRBV7-2 to TRBJ2-7; the D call from TCRdb, TRBD2, cannot be confirmed without DNA. This CDR3 region has 15 residues. Germline CDR1 reads SGHTA; CDR2 reads FQGNSA. The CDR3 spells CASSPTSGGASEQYF.

The chain links TRBV23-1 to TRBJ2-7; the TCRdb D gene call, TRBD1, has no DNA to confirm it. TRBV23-1 is annotated as an ORF whose role is uncertain. The CDR3 totals 13 residues. The CDR3 spells CANLTPGGYEQYF.

V is TRBV7-2 and J is TRBJ2-5. The germline gives CDR1 SGHTA, CDR2 FQGNSA. The CDR3 length is 14 residues. The CDR3: CASSYSRWQETQYF.

The V and J genes are TRBV12-3 or TRBV12-4 and TRBJ2-1; TCRdb names TRBD2, which stays unverified in the absence of DNA. The CDR3 extends over 18 amino acids. The CDR3 loop is CASSGLAGGLNKYNEQFF.

The genes are TRBV29-1 and TRBJ2-7. CDR3 size: 15 residues. Germline V gene lookup returns CDR1 SQVTM and CDR2 ANQGSEA. The CDR3 spells CSVEDWTGSSYEQYF.

V and J are TRBV18 and TRBJ2-7; the D gene TCRdb calls, TRBD1, cannot be checked with no DNA. The CDR3 runs to 17 residues. Germline values: CDR1 KGHSH, CDR2 LQKENI. The chain's CDR3 is CASSPPMGSSQRYEQYF. Variable domain in full (rest from reference TRBV18 and TRBJ2-7): NAGVMQNPRHLVRRRGQEARLRCSPMKGHSHVYWYRQLPEEGLKFMVYLQKENIIDESGMPKERFSAEFPKEGPSILRIQQVVRGDSAAYFCASSPPMGSSQRYEQYFGPGTRLTVT.

V is TRBV10-2 and J is TRBJ2-7; the TCRdb D gene call, TRBD2, has no DNA to confirm it. Germline V CDR1 and CDR2: WSHSY, SAAADI. This CDR3 region has 14 residues. Here the CDR3 reads CASTELVPAGEQYF.

J is TRBJ2-7 and V is TRBV14; TCRdb proposes TRBD2, but this gene call is untestable without DNA. Germline values: CDR1 SGHDN, CDR2 FVKESK. The CDR3 extends over 15 amino acids. The CDR3 loop is CASSPLPPGHGEQYF.

This chain links TRBV6-6 with TRBJ2-1; TCRdb selects TRBD1, and the lack of DNA leaves this call unchecked. In germline, CDR1 is MNHNY, CDR2 SVGAGI (reference sequence). The CDR3 has 13 residues. The CDR3: CASSPGAVDEQFF.

V is TRBV4-2 and J is TRBJ2-3; TCRdb proposes TRBD2, but this gene call is untestable without DNA. Germline V gene data show CDR1 as LGHNA and CDR2 as YNFKEQ. The CDR3 consists of 17 residues. CDR3 loop: CASSLEIAGGSTDTQYF.

V usage is TRBV29-1 and J usage is TRBJ1-2. Germline CDR1 reads SQVTM; CDR2 reads ANQGSEA. This CDR3 region has 12 residues. CDR3: CSVGGSNYGYTF.

The V call is TRBV30, the J call TRBJ1-1; TCRdb returns TRBD1, unconfirmable since there is no DNA. CDR3 length: 13 amino acids. Per the germline V gene, CDR1 is GTSNPN and CDR2 is SVGIG (reference sequence). The CDR3 loop reads CAWSEGTVTEAFF.